The 28 T cell receptor beta chains presented below share a single source sample, sequenced in a study of blood T cells in healthy people across ages. It was with a sample-barcoded 5' primer and a J-beta primer mix that a second PCR of roughly 7 to 12 cycles was run. TCRdb reanalysed the 5' RACE reads using MiXCR and keeps one entry per CDR3 protein. The sample holds fewer than 750,000 distinct CDR3 sequences, 47% seen once. The source material was blood. These receptors were taken from a man older than 75 in good health.

This clonotype turned up a few times. The chain uses TRBV7-2 and TRBJ2-7; tentative D call: TRBD1 (6 bases). Germline CDR1 reads SGHTA; CDR2 reads FQGNSA. The V end lost 4 bases, the J end lost 3 bases, and 13 bases lay between the germline ends. The CDR3 is made up of 14 amino acids. Written as DNA, the CDR3 is TGTGCCAGCAGCTCGGACAGATACCTCTACGAGCAGTACTTC. Its protein product is CASSSDRYLYEQYF.

This clonotype was detected only a few times. The rearrangement joins TRBV20-1 to TRBJ1-4, with TRBD1 as a possible D gene (5 bases). CDR1 and CDR2 from the germline V gene are DFQATT and SNEGSKA (reference sequence). The CDR3 is made up of 14 amino acids. Trimming took off 4 bases at V and 6 bases at J, with 15 bases between the two ends. CDR3 nucleotides: TGCAGTGCTAAGGGGAACGTCGGGGATGAAAAACTGTTTTTT. It specifies CSAKGNVGDEKLFF.

At least ten counts were recorded for this clonotype. The chain is built from TRBV6-5 and TRBJ2-1, with D hard to call. Germline CDR1 reads MNHEY; CDR2 reads SVGAGI. The CDR3 runs 16 residues. The V end was cut by 4 bases, the J end by 0 bases, with 13 bases between. CDR3 sequence: CASSSEEPYSYNEQFF. CDR3 in DNA: TGTGCCAGCAGTTCTGAAGAGCCGTACTCCTACAATGAGCAGTTCTTC.

CDR3 DNA: TGTGCCAGCAGCTCCCAGGGTTTTGAAGCTTTCTTT. It is translated as CASSSQGFEAFF. This sequence joins TRBV7-2 and TRBJ1-1; TRBD1 might be the D (5 bases). Trimming removed 4 bases at V and 7 bases at J, with 10 bases between. CDR1 is SGHTA, CDR2 FQGNSA, per germline. The CDR3 has 12 residues. Combining the CDR3 with reference TRBV7-2 and TRBJ1-1 gives the whole variable domain GAGVSQSPSNKVTEKGKDVELRCDPISGHTALYWYRQSLGQGLEFLIYFQGNSAPDKSGLPSDRFSAERTGGSVSTLTIQRTQQEDSAVYLCASSSQGFEAFFGQGTRLTVV.

In this sample, this clonotype turned up a few times. The chain carries TRBV4-3 and TRBJ2-3; the match to TRBD2 covers 7 bases. Germline V gene sequence: CDR1 LGHNA, CDR2 YSLEER. The V gene end was trimmed by 0 bases and the J gene end by 0 bases; junction bases not matched to a gene: 9. The CDR3 spans 18 residues. CDR3 in amino acids: CASSQDPASGLSTDTQYF. CDR3 in DNA: TGCGCCAGCAGCCAAGATCCTGCTAGCGGACTGAGCACAGATACGCAGTATTTT.

On this clonotype itself: At one end the junction does not follow the germline gene, possibly because of a read error. The CDR3 DNA sequence: TGTGCCAGCACCAGAGGGGGTGGGGATGGCTGCACCTTC. The encoded protein is CASTRGGGDGCTF. The V and J genes are TRBV12-3 or TRBV12-4 and TRBJ1-2, with D perhaps matching TRBD1 (6 bases). The CDR3 totals 13 residues.

The chain recombines TRBV5-1 with TRBJ2-5; 7 nucleotides align to TRBD1. V lost 0 bases to trimming and J lost 5 bases; unmatched junction nucleotides: 4. CDR1 and CDR2 from the germline V gene are SGHRS and YFSETQ. The CDR3 runs to 14 residues. CDR3 DNA: TGCGCCAGCAGCTTGGAACAGGGGTACGAGACCCAGTACTTC. This codes for CASSLEQGYETQYF.

The CDR3 DNA sequence: TGTGCCAGCTCGACACTAGCGGGAGGACCCACAGATACGCAGTATTTT. Translation: CASSTLAGGPTDTQYF. This chain connects TRBV18 to TRBJ2-3, with 12 bases matching TRBD2. V lost 6 bases and J lost 2; bases outside the gene matches: 6. The CDR3 covers 16 residues. Germline CDR1 reads KGHSH; CDR2 reads LQKENI.

In this sample, this clonotype turned up a few times. The chain combines TRBV12-3 or TRBV12-4 with TRBJ2-5; the D is unclear. Trimming left V 2 bases short and J 5 bases short, with 12 bases between. This CDR3 region has 14 residues. The CDR3 region has the DNA TGTGCCAGCAGTTTACGGGCAACCCGGGAGACCCAGTACTTC. Amino acids: CASSLRATRETQYF.

V and J are TRBV29-1 and TRBJ2-7; D may be TRBD1 (6 bases). Trimming removed 2 bases from V and 3 bases from J, with 20 bases in between. Per the germline V gene, CDR1 is SQVTM and CDR2 is ANQGSEA. This CDR3 region has 16 residues. The CDR3 loop is CSVESAIGGQFYEQYF. DNA of the CDR3: TGCAGCGTTGAATCGGCGATTGGCGGACAGTTCTACGAGCAGTACTTC.

Comment on this clonotype: Being one base from a much bigger clone, this may be a read error. V is TRBV7-9 and J is TRBJ2-5, with 8 bases fitting TRBD2. V trimming: 5 bases; J trimming: 4 bases; junction bases outside the gene matches: 9. The CDR3 loop spans 15 amino acids. Germline loops: CDR1 SEHNR, CDR2 FQNEAQ (reference sequence). The CDR3 loop is CASSPGRAGVETQYF. CDR3 nucleotides: TGTGCCAGCAGCCCGGGACGAGCGGGAGTAGAGACCCAGTACTTC.

This clonotype was detected ten times or more. V usage is TRBV12-5 and J usage is TRBJ2-3; TRBD1 aligns across 8 bases. This CDR3 is built from 14 residues. After removal of 1 base from V and 4 bases from J, the junction contained 1 base not matched to a gene. Germline loops: CDR1 LGHNT, CDR2 FRNRAP. The CDR3 spells CASGLATGADTQYF. The CDR3 region has the DNA TGTGCTAGTGGTTTGGCGACAGGGGCAGATACGCAGTATTTT.

The sample holds a few counts of this clonotype. A much larger clone lies one base from this, so it may be a read error. The gene calls are TRBV6-6 and TRBJ2-5; TRBD2 is a possible D gene (7 bases). The CDR3 is 14 residues long. The germline V gene encodes CDR1 MNHNY and CDR2 SVGAGI (reference sequence). V shed 5 bases and J shed 5 bases, with 15 bases lying between them. CDR3 in amino acids: CASSDWGGLETQYF. CDR3 bases: TGTGCCAGCAGTGACTGGGGGGGCTTGGAGACCCAGTACTTC.

This clonotype was counted ten times or more. V is TRBV15 and J is TRBJ2-5, with D uncertain. The CDR3 covers 14 residues. CDR1 is LNHNV and CDR2 is YYDKDF in the germline V gene (reference sequence). Deletions cut 1 base from V and 2 bases from J, with 8 bases between. CDR3 loop: CATSRGSSQETQYF. CDR3 bases: TGTGCCACCAGCAGAGGTAGTTCACAAGAGACCCAGTACTTC.

This clonotype was recorded a few times. V is TRBV2 and J is TRBJ2-3; TRBD1 might be the D (5 bases). Germline CDR1 is SNHLY and CDR2 is FYNNEI. This CDR3 comprises 14 residues. V dropped 5 bases and J dropped 1 base, with 10 bases sitting between them. CDR3 amino acids: CASSRGVGTDTQYF. The CDR3 region has the DNA TGTGCCAGCAGTAGGGGTGTGGGCACAGATACGCAGTATTTT. The variable domain in full, completed from reference TRBV2 and TRBJ2-3, reads EPEVTQTPSHQVTQMGQEVILRCVPISNHLYFYWYRQILGQKVEFLVSFYNNEISEKSEIFDDQFSVERPDGSNFTLKIRSTKLEDSAMYFCASSRGVGTDTQYFGPGTRLTVL.

This chain connects TRBV7-2 to TRBJ1-1, with D unresolved. Germline V CDR1 and CDR2: SGHTA, FQGNSA. The CDR3 contains 15 residues. V was trimmed by 7 bases and J by 0 bases, leaving 15 bases between them. The CDR3 loop reads CASITLPGVNTEAFF. The DNA for the CDR3 is TGTGCCAGCATCACTCTTCCTGGCGTGAACACTGAAGCTTTCTTT.

The chain has TRBV12-3 or TRBV12-4 and TRBJ1-1; D gene uncertain. The CDR3 spans 13 residues. Trimming pared 3 bases from V and 2 bases from J, leaving 7 bases between. CDR3 sequence reads: CASSFGDNTEAFF. CDR3 nucleotide sequence: TGTGCCAGCAGTTTTGGAGACAACACTGAAGCTTTCTTT.

The chain is built from TRBV9 and TRBJ2-3; either TRBD1 or TRBD2 may fit D (6 bases each). The CDR3 is 17 amino acids. CDR1 is SGDLS, CDR2 YYNGEE, per germline. Trimming removed 0 bases at V and 0 bases at J, with 14 bases between. The CDR3 coding sequence is TGTGCCAGCAGCGTAGGAGGGGGGCGGGGAAGCACAGATACGCAGTATTTT. This codes for CASSVGGGRGSTDTQYF.

This clonotype was counted a few times. The chain couples TRBV29-1 to TRBJ1-2, with 7 bases fitting TRBD1. Germline V gives CDR1 SQVTM, CDR2 ANQGSEA. With V trimmed by 5 bases and J by 4 bases, 4 bases remained unmatched. The CDR3 runs to 12 residues. As DNA, the CDR3 is TGCAGCGTTTTACAGGGGAGCTATGGCTACACCTTC. Translating gives CSVLQGSYGYTF. The full variable domain, rest sourced from reference TRBV29-1 and TRBJ1-2, is SAVISQKPSRDICQRGTSLTIQCQVDSQVTMMFWYRQQPGQSLTLIATANQGSEATYESGFVIDKFPISRPNLTFSTLTVSNMSPEDSSIYLCSVLQGSYGYTFGSGTRLTVV.

The rearrangement links TRBV4-3 to TRBJ2-3; the D gene is possibly TRBD2 (5 bases). Germline V gene data show CDR1 as LGHNA and CDR2 as YSLEER. The CDR3 loop spans 15 amino acids. The V and J ends lost 0 bases and 3 bases respectively, with 10 bases between them. The CDR3 protein is CASSQEDWPTDTQYF. DNA of the CDR3: TGCGCCAGCAGCCAAGAGGACTGGCCGACAGATACGCAGTATTTT.

This clonotype has a handful of counts. The chain carries TRBV4-1 and TRBJ2-1; 9 bases align to TRBD2. CDR3 length: 18 amino acids. Germline values: CDR1 MGHRA, CDR2 YSYEKL. V lost 0 bases, J lost 0 bases, and 6 bases stayed unmatched. The CDR3 spells CASSQDSGRPSSYNEQFF. The CDR3 bases are TGCGCCAGCAGCCAAGACAGCGGGAGGCCGAGCTCCTACAATGAGCAGTTCTTC.

This chain connects TRBV10-3 to TRBJ2-5, with 12 bases matching TRBD1. The ends lost 3 bases at V and 11 bases at J; junction bases unmatched: 7. Per the germline V gene, CDR1 is ENHRY and CDR2 is SYGVKD. The CDR3 has 14 residues. CDR3 residues: CAISEWDRGREQYF. The CDR3 nucleotides are TGTGCCATCAGTGAATGGGACAGGGGGCGGGAGCAGTACTTC.

The sample holds a few counts of this clonotype. The rearrangement joins TRBV20-1 to TRBJ2-3; TRBD2 matches 12 bases. CDR3 size: 16 residues. The V gene's germline CDR1 is DFQATT and CDR2 SNEGSKA (reference sequence). The V gene end was trimmed by 0 bases and the J gene end by 6 bases; junction bases not matched to a gene: 7. The CDR3 reads CSAREASGRAPDTQYF. The CDR3 nucleotides read TGCAGTGCTAGAGAAGCTAGCGGGAGGGCCCCGGATACGCAGTATTTT.

This clonotype has ten or more counts. The chain has TRBV28 and TRBJ2-7; 7 bases are a match to TRBD1. V lost 10 bases and J lost 3; bases outside the gene matches: 12. From germline, CDR1 is MDHEN and CDR2 SYDVKM. The length of the CDR3 is 14 residues. This CDR3 is CATATGTEIYEQYF. In DNA form, the CDR3 reads TGTGCCACCGCAACCGGGACAGAAATCTACGAGCAGTACTTC.

CDR3 loop: CASSLSTGVGEQYF. DNA for the CDR3: TGTGCCAGCTCACTTTCGACAGGGGTCGGCGAGCAGTACTTC. This sequence joins TRBV18 and TRBJ2-7, with 8 bases matching TRBD1. V dropped 4 bases and J dropped 6; count of bases not matched to a gene: 8. The germline CDR1 and CDR2 sequences are KGHSH and LQKENI. The CDR3 length is 14 residues.

The gene calls are TRBV7-3 and TRBJ1-5; 7 bases are shared with TRBD1. The CDR3 consists of 14 residues. CDR1 and CDR2 (germline): SGHTA, FQGTGA. The V segment lost 5 bases and the J segment 13 bases; nucleotides outside the gene matches: 14. The CDR3 nucleotides read TGTGCCAGCAGCCAGGGGGGCAGGGGCAGCGCACAGCATTTT. Protein product: CASSQGGRGSAQHF.

The chain has TRBV6-1 and TRBJ1-3, with 10 bases matching TRBD1. Germline-derived CDR1 and CDR2 are MNHNS and SASEGT. With 2 bases clipped from V and 3 bases from J, the junction kept 19 bases outside the gene matches. The CDR3 loop spans 21 amino acids. In nucleotides, the CDR3 is TGTGCCAGCAGTGAACCCAACCCGATTCTGGACAGGGGGAATGGTGGAAACACCATATATTTT. Translated: CASSEPNPILDRGNGGNTIYF.

This chain connects TRBV25-1 to TRBJ1-2, with D perhaps TRBD1 (5 bases). The CDR3 is 14 residues long. Germline-derived CDR1 and CDR2 are MGHDK and SYGVNS. Trimming took off 5 bases at V and 6 bases at J, with 16 bases between the two ends. Here the CDR3 DNA reads TGTGCCAGCAGTAACCCAGGGTGGAGAAATGGCTACACCTTC. The encoded protein is CASSNPGWRNGYTF.